The 23 T cell receptor beta chains given below trace back to one sample, sequenced in a study of blood T cell repertoires in COVID-19. Clones were read by immunoSEQ multiplex PCR, and TCRdb kept only the in-frame ones, dropping some. This table holds 250,000 to 400,000 clones, roughly 90% found once. Input material: PBMCs or T cells enriched from blood (not recorded which). These receptor sequences come from a man in his 60s who had recovered from COVID-19.

This clone was detected once. This chain connects TRBV7-9 to TRBJ2-5, with TRBD1 as a possible D gene (7 bases). Trimming cost V 3 bases and J 5 bases, with 13 bases left between them. The germline CDR1 and CDR2 sequences are SEHNR and FQNEAQ (reference sequence). The CDR3 extends over 14 amino acids. Written as DNA, the CDR3 is TGTGCCAGCAGCTTCCCAGGGGGGCCGGAGACCCAGTACTTC. Translated, it gives CASSFPGGPETQYF. Based on the CDR3 plus reference TRBV7-9 and TRBJ2-5, the full variable domain is DTGVSQNPRHKITKRGQNVTFRCDPISEHNRLYWYRQTLGQGPEFLTYFQNEAQLEKSRLLSDRFSAERPKGSFSTLEIQRTEQGDSAMYLCASSFPGGPETQYFGPGTRLLVL.

The rearrangement joins TRBV18 to TRBJ2-3, with D possibly matching TRBD2 (5 bases). The ends were cut back, 3 bases at V and 3 bases at J, with 7 bases in the middle. Germline assignment: CDR1 KGHSH and CDR2 LQKENI. This CDR3 region has 13 residues. The CDR3 coding sequence is TGTGCCAGCTCACCTAGGAGGACAGATACGCAGTATTTT. This sequence encodes CASSPRRTDTQYF.

The chain recombines TRBV29-1 with TRBJ1-1; 7 nucleotides line up with TRBD1. CDR3 length: 15 amino acids. V was clipped by 7 bases and J by 7 bases; unmatched bases: 18. Germline-derived CDR1 and CDR2 are SQVTM and ANQGSEA. CDR3 loop: CSAQGGSQPRGEAFF. The CDR3 nucleotides read TGCAGCGCTCAAGGGGGCAGCCAGCCGAGGGGTGAAGCTTTCTTT. Filled out from reference TRBV29-1 and TRBJ1-1, the complete variable domain reads SAVISQKPSRDICQRGTSLTIQCQVDSQVTMMFWYRQQPGQSLTLIATANQGSEATYESGFVIDKFPISRPNLTFSTLTVSNMSPEDSSIYLCSAQGGSQPRGEAFFGQGTRLTVV.

The chain uses TRBV7-9 and TRBJ1-3, with D possibly TRBD1 on 5 matching bases. Germline V gene sequence: CDR1 SEHNR, CDR2 FQNEAQ (reference sequence). V was shortened by 11 bases and J by 2 bases, with 13 bases between the two germline ends. CDR3 length: 13 amino acids. CDR3 nucleotide sequence: TGTGCCTGTCCCGGGGGGACTGGAAACACCATATATTTT. This gives the protein CACPGGTGNTIYF.

The chain carries TRBV7-9 and TRBJ1-3; D remains unclear. The ends were cut back, 5 bases at V and 1 base at J, with 18 bases in the middle. The CDR3 totals 17 residues. Looked up from germline, CDR1 is SEHNR and CDR2 is FQNEAQ (reference sequence). The CDR3 protein is CASSPTAYGESGNTIYF. CDR3 coding DNA: TGTGCCAGCAGCCCAACCGCCTACGGGGAGTCTGGAAACACCATATATTTT.

The chain links TRBV4-2 to TRBJ2-1; 14 bases fit TRBD2. CDR3 size: 20 residues. J was trimmed by 2 bases and V by 1 base; bases with no gene match: 10. Germline V gene sequence: CDR1 LGHNA, CDR2 YNFKEQ. CDR3 loop: CASSQVGGLAGDGPYNEQFF. The CDR3 DNA reads TGTGCCAGCAGCCAAGTAGGGGGACTAGCGGGAGACGGGCCCTACAATGAGCAGTTCTTC.

The chain combines TRBV10-3 with TRBJ2-3; 11 bases agree with TRBD2. The trim removed 8 bases at V and 5 bases at J, leaving 12 bases unmatched. CDR1 ENHRY and CDR2 SYGVKD come from the germline V gene. The CDR3 totals 16 residues. As DNA, the CDR3 is TGTGCCATCGGACCGGGGACTAGCGGACGAGTAGATACGCAGTATTTT. Its protein is CAIGPGTSGRVDTQYF.

This clone was seen once. In DNA, the CDR3 is TGTGCCAGCAGCGTAGTACGGAACAGGGTATATGGCTACACCTTC. Residues: CASSVVRNRVYGYTF. V usage is TRBV9 and J usage is TRBJ1-2; D is perhaps TRBD1 (6 bases). This CDR3 has 15 residues. The germline gives CDR1 SGDLS, CDR2 YYNGEE. V was shortened by 0 bases and J by 5 bases, with 14 bases between the two germline ends. The full variable domain, its missing parts supplied by reference TRBV9 and TRBJ1-2, is DSGVTQTPKHLITATGQRVTLRCSPRSGDLSVYWYQQSLDQGLQFLIQYYNGEERAKGNILERFSAQQFPDLHSELNLSSLELGDSALYFCASSVVRNRVYGYTFGSGTRLTVV.

DNA for the CDR3: TGTGCCAGTAACACATACTCTAGCGGGAGCTACAATGAGCAGTTCTTC. Its protein product is CASNTYSSGSYNEQFF. The V call is TRBV19, the J call TRBJ2-1, with 10 positions matching TRBD2. Germline V lookup: CDR1 LNHDA, CDR2 SQIVND (reference sequence). The CDR3 has 16 amino acids. Germline trimming cut 7 bases from V and 3 bases from J; bases unmatched to any gene: 9.

The chain has TRBV24-1 and TRBJ2-3; D is unresolved. V lost 2 bases, J lost 13 bases, and 9 bases lay in between. Germline-derived CDR1 and CDR2 are KGHDR and SFDVKD. The CDR3 loop spans 11 amino acids. The DNA for the CDR3 is TGTGCCACCAGTGATTCATCTAGAAAGTATTTT. This gives the protein CATSDSSRKYF.

The chain combines TRBV4-2 with TRBJ2-3; 11 nucleotides agree with TRBD2. The V and J ends lost 0 bases and 3 bases, in that order; junction bases with no gene match: 2. CDR3 length equals 16 residues. From germline, CDR1 is LGHNA and CDR2 YNFKEQ. CDR3 region: CASSQDLAGGTDTQYF. Here the CDR3 DNA reads TGTGCCAGCAGCCAAGACTTAGCGGGGGGGACAGATACGCAGTATTTT.

On this clone itself: The limits of the CDR3 on the DNA are not certain, so only TCRdb's listed CDR3 is given. The V gene is TRBV4-1, the J gene TRBJ1-6; whether TRBD1, the table's D call, matches the DNA was not checked. The germline CDR1 and CDR2 sequences are MGHRA and YSYEKL. The CDR3 is 13 residues long, ends included. CDR3 loop: CASSQVGQGILSF.

The rearrangement links TRBV27 to TRBJ1-5; a possible D gene is TRBD1 (5 bases). Deletions cut 8 bases from V and 1 base from J, with 15 bases between. Germline CDR1 reads MNHEY; CDR2 reads SMNVEV (reference sequence). The CDR3 totals 15 residues. In DNA, the CDR3 is TGTGCCAGCGGCCAGGCGGCAGGGAGCAATCAGCCCCAGCATTTT. Amino acid sequence: CASGQAAGSNQPQHF.

V is TRBV18 and J is TRBJ1-1; 9 bases match TRBD1. Germline V gene data show CDR1 as KGHSH and CDR2 as LQKENI. The CDR3 has 16 residues. J was trimmed by 2 bases and V by 3 bases; bases with no gene match: 7. The CDR3 protein is CASSPPGQGINTEAFF. The CDR3 nucleotides read TGTGCCAGCTCACCGCCGGGACAGGGAATAAACACTGAAGCTTTCTTT.

This clone was picked up one time. The J gene is TRBJ2-2, the V gene TRBV7-9, with D perhaps TRBD2 (6 bases). Germline loops: CDR1 SEHNR, CDR2 FQNEAQ (reference sequence). Trimming removed 4 bases at V and 7 bases at J, with 16 bases between. This CDR3 region has 15 residues. The CDR3 is CASSYAGQAGGELFF. CDR3 in DNA: TGTGCCAGCAGCTACGCCGGTCAAGCGGGCGGGGAGCTGTTTTTT.

The chain carries TRBV3-1 (or the pseudogene TRBV3-2) and TRBJ1-5; D unclear. V dropped 3 bases and J dropped 0 bases, with 6 bases sitting between them. The CDR3 runs to 14 residues. CDR1 and CDR2 from the germline V gene are LGHDT and YNNKEL (reference sequence). In DNA, the CDR3 is TGTGCCAGCAGCCAGGCCGATAGCAATCAGCCCCAGCATTTT. This sequence encodes CASSQADSNQPQHF.

This sequence joins TRBV27 and TRBJ2-1; 7 bases map to TRBD2. CDR3 size: 15 residues. CDR1 is MNHEY and CDR2 is SMNVEV in the germline V gene (reference sequence). Trimming cost V 6 bases and J 0 bases; bases outside gene matches: 5. The CDR3 coding sequence is TGTGCCAGCAGAACAGGACTAGTCTCCTACAATGAGCAGTTCTTC. This sequence encodes CASRTGLVSYNEQFF.

The chain links TRBV11-3 to TRBJ2-7; possible D gene TRBD1, 5 bases. V was cut by 0 bases and J by 2 bases, with 14 bases left in between. The V gene's germline CDR1 is SGHNT and CDR2 YENEEA. This CDR3 has 16 residues. CDR3 loop: CASSLDKAGKPYEQYF. The CDR3 coding sequence is TGTGCCAGCAGCTTAGATAAGGCAGGGAAACCCTACGAGCAGTACTTC.

The chain uses TRBV4-1 and TRBJ1-3; 12 bases map to TRBD1. Germline assignment: CDR1 MGHRA and CDR2 YSYEKL. This CDR3 has 17 amino acids. V lost 4 bases to trimming and J lost 0 bases; unmatched junction nucleotides: 4. CDR3 loop: CASSRDRGPSSGNTIYF. CDR3 DNA: TGCGCCAGCAGCCGGGACAGGGGGCCGAGCTCTGGAAACACCATATATTTT.

V is TRBV5-1 and J is TRBJ1-2; no definite D call. V was trimmed by 0 bases and J by 7 bases, leaving 25 bases between them. Germline V gene data show CDR1 as SGHRS and CDR2 as YFSETQ. The CDR3 is made up of 18 amino acids. The CDR3 sequence: CASSLGDHVSLGRGGYTF. For the CDR3, the DNA is TGCGCCAGCAGCTTGGGAGACCATGTCTCGCTCGGGCGGGGTGGCTACACCTTC.

V usage is TRBV9 and J usage is TRBJ2-3; 7 bases map to TRBD1. The V gene end was trimmed by 2 bases and the J gene end by 2 bases; junction bases not matched to a gene: 11. Germline loops: CDR1 SGDLS, CDR2 YYNGEE. CDR3 length: 17 residues. CDR3 residues: CASSVYRGNSPTDTQYF. The CDR3 nucleotides are TGTGCCAGCAGCGTCTACAGGGGAAATTCACCCACAGATACGCAGTATTTT.

This chain connects TRBV7-9 to TRBJ2-3, with 9 bases fitting TRBD2. The V gene's germline CDR1 is SEHNR and CDR2 FQNEAQ (reference sequence). This CDR3 contains 16 residues. The junction had 9 bases not matched to a gene; V was cut back by 5 bases and J by 3 bases. CDR3 sequence reads: CASSPRASGVTDTQYF. In DNA form, the CDR3 reads TGTGCCAGCAGCCCCCGGGCTAGCGGGGTAACAGATACGCAGTATTTT.

V is TRBV4-2 and J is TRBJ1-2; D ambiguous. The CDR3 consists of 13 residues. Trimming cost V 10 bases and J 2 bases, with 14 bases left between them. Germline assignment: CDR1 LGHNA and CDR2 YNFKEQ. CDR3 DNA sequence: TGTGCCACCTCAGGAGGGCCGAACTATGGCTACACCTTC. Translated: CATSGGPNYGYTF.